This T cell receptor beta chain was retrieved from a study of T cell repertoires in ileal Crohn's disease (dated 2019 in TCRdb). Background for the entire study: The median duration of disease was approximately 8.3 years, and at the time of surgery less than 40% of patients were active smokers. A prospective multicentre cohort supplied the 50 or so Crohn's disease patients whose TCR repertoires were analysed. A Rutgeerts score above i0 was used to define endoscopic postoperative recurrence. M6 samples were neoterminal ileum biopsies taken at postoperative colonoscopy. About half of the patients received postoperative therapy: 11 received thiopurines and about 19 received anti-TNF agents. Every patient underwent surgery because of a complication, which was stricturing disease in about 61% of cases and penetrating disease in approximately 40%. A total of roughly 150 mucosal samples from 57 patients were sequenced, collected from several sites on the surgical specimen and at postoperative endoscopy. Running in parallel with the study was a multicentre cohort set up to find predictors of early endoscopic recurrence following ileocolonic resection. Points the paper makes about the study in general: The timing of postoperative endoscopy varied within the first year after surgery, and the median delay was 6.9 months. Mucosal CD4 and CD8 T cells were sorted and sequenced only in a subgroup of patients, the size of which was not stated. Compared with non-smokers, patients who were active smokers at surgery showed a significantly higher proportion of clonal expansions (25.9% vs 17.9%, p=0.02). Higher high-frequency clone percentages at surgery were associated with endoscopic recurrence; all patients with clonality above 26.8% (18/57) had recurrence. Compared with CD4 T cells, sorted CD8 T cells contained more high-frequency clones, which suggests that the mucosal expansions were mostly CD8.

The sample's time point label is to be understood as: neoterminal ileum biopsy at postoperative endoscopy, about 6 months after surgery. To be eligible, patients had to be adults with ileal or ileocolonic Crohn's disease and an indication for ileocolonic resection. Whole ileal mucosal biopsies were kept frozen at -80 degrees C prior to DNA extraction. Genomic DNA was extracted from frozen whole biopsies with a TRizol-based method and quantified on a NanoDrop 2000 spectrophotometer. Reading the germline V gene gives CDR1 SGDLS and CDR2 YYNGEE. From cysteine to phenylalanine, the CDR3 is 17 amino acids long. Just CDR3 DNA is preserved here, 51 bases in frame from base 1. Cut back by 0 bases and 0 bases, the V and J ends lie 13 bases apart. As concerns this clone: Its antigen has not been determined. No qualities accompany the bases; no much larger clone lies one base away.

For commercial TCRB immunosequencing, around 500 nanograms of biopsy DNA were submitted for each sample. A two-step, amplification bias-controlled multiplex PCR was used by Adaptive Biotechnology to amplify CDR3 regions from genomic DNA. The first PCR used primers for every V and J gene segment; the second PCR added barcodes and Illumina adapters. CDR3 libraries were sequenced on an Illumina instrument. The paper's data handling went like this. Analysis combined the vendor-provided pipelines with custom analysis of raw data in R/Bioconductor under R version 3.3.0. Clonality, ranging from 0 to 1, was calculated as the inverse of the normalised Shannon entropy of all productive clones. The repertoire share taken up by the top 100 clones defined high-frequency clones, and only clones that passed a 95% confidence test were kept. Repertoire diversity was measured with the Simpson index, and overlap between samples was measured with the Morisita-Horn index. TCRdb's version of the immuneACCESS table is confined to in-frame rearrangements and falls short of the full clone set. An unresolved V gene accounts for under half of the shortfall where checked; the remainder is of unknown origin. V and J calls plus clone size are reproduced from that table; the DNA served to infer D and trimming. In all, the sample holds more than 15,000 clones, and around 70% of those were seen once. The ten largest clones represent around 3.9% of the sample.

This TCR derives from an adult with Crohn's disease. Sequencing input: ileal tissue. The sequence links TRBV9 to TRBJ1-3; a tentative D call is TRBD1 (6 bases match). The encoded CDR3 is CASSVEAGAPSGNTIYF. The DNA reads as follows: TGTGCCAGCAGCGTAGAGGCGGGGGCACCCTCTGGAAACACCATATATTTT.